This T cell receptor (beta chain) stems from a study of OX40 agonist ivuxolimab in advanced cancers. Study-wide background: Dose-escalation subjects each had hepatocellular carcinoma, melanoma, renal cell or head and neck cancer. Three patients showed partial responses: one hepatocellular carcinoma and two cutaneous melanoma cases.

At baseline, cycle 4 day 1, and cycle 7 day 1, blood was sampled. Sequenced by immunoSEQ multiplex PCR; TCRdb stores in-frame clones only, minus some. The top ten hold 50% of the sample, which has around 20,000 clones, about 83% seen once. The table lists this clone with a count of one. What it binds is not known. Study-level points and caveats: Doses of 0.1 to 3.0 mg/kg were accompanied by clonal expansion of CD4+ and CD8+ blood T cells by week 6.

Source: CD4+ or CD8+ T cells sorted from blood, taken in a trial of the OX40 agonist ivuxolimab. The receptor comes from an adult with an advanced solid tumor such as melanoma, head and neck, liver or kidney cancer.

The CDR3 spells CASSSLVAGSTDTQYF. As DNA, the CDR3 is TGTGCCAGCAGTTCCCTGGTAGCGGGGAGCACAGATACGCAGTATTTT. The chain employs TRBV27 and TRBJ2-3, with 8 bases identical to TRBD2. After removal of 4 bases from V and 0 bases from J, the junction contained 6 bases not matched to a gene. Germline CDR1 reads MNHEY; CDR2 reads SMNVEV (reference sequence). The CDR3 consists of 16 residues.